Below are 2 T cell receptor beta chains sequenced from a single sample in a study of regulatory T cells in long-lasting Graves disease. Time point defined: newly diagnosed GD, antithyroid drugs for less than 3 months. PBMCs were the source of the RNA used for TCR sequencing. Sequencing libraries for TCR beta were prepared with iRepertoire HTBI primers and Arm-PCR of CDR3 regions. TCRdb independently ran MiXCR on the multiplex PCR reads; one entry per CDR3 protein. The sample gives hundreds of thousands of distinct CDR3 sequences, about 16% of which show up once; roughly 25% is in the top ten. These same data were also listed under a study on T cells in Graves' hyperthyroidism and ophthalmopathy.

This specimen consisted of peripheral blood mononuclear cells (PBMCs), obtained at new diagnosis, from a patient treated with antithyroid drugs. These receptors all come from a woman aged 35-65 years with Graves disease.

This chain joins TRBV5-1 and TRBJ2-5; 8 nucleotides line up with TRBD2. Germline loops: CDR1 SGHRS, CDR2 YFSETQ. J lost 5 bases, V lost 4 bases, and 13 bases had no gene match. There are 16 residues in the CDR3. The DNA of the CDR3 is TGCGCCAGCAGCGCCGCTCCGACTCGGGGGGGGGAGACCCAGTACTTC. Protein product: CASSAAPTRGGETQYF.

In its sample, this clonotype was seen a few times. The gene calls are TRBV30 and TRBJ1-6; no clear D gene. CDR3 length: 15 amino acids. Trimming removed 0 bases from V and 4 bases from J, with 10 bases in between. The V gene's germline CDR1 is GTSNPN and CDR2 SVGIG (reference sequence). The CDR3 loop is CAWSVGLLYNSPLHF. The CDR3 nucleotides are TGTGCCTGGAGTGTAGGACTTCTTTATAATTCACCCCTCCACTTT.